This TCR beta chain was identified during a study of post-analysis software for immune sequencing data. In the study overall: Some patients lacked subtype; others had relapsing-remitting, secondary progressive or progressive-relapsing disease.

As regards this clonotype: Antigen specificity is unknown.

Unique molecular identifiers were present in the TCR beta cDNA libraries. The authors obtained roughly 500,000 cDNA molecules from approximately 0.91 to 9.4 million T cells. MiXCR, run by TCRdb on the PCR reads, gives a single entry per CDR3 protein. Of 750,000 to 950,000 distinct CDR3 sequences in the sample, approximately 57% were seen once. General study points: Patients showed TRBV5-6, TRBV5-1 and TRBV20-1 among five TRBV segments more frequent than in controls.

V was shortened by 4 bases and J by 5 bases, with 8 bases between the two germline ends. This CDR3 comprises 12 residues. From germline, CDR1 is SQVTM and CDR2 ANQGSEA. The sequencing sample was made of blood. The receptor was derived from a girl aged 5 to 17 with multiple sclerosis. The chain links TRBV29-1 to TRBJ2-2; weak D call: TRBD2 (6 bases). CDR3 protein: CSVGGGTGELFF. CDR3 nucleotides: TGCAGCGTTGGAGGAGGGACCGGGGAGCTGTTTTTT.